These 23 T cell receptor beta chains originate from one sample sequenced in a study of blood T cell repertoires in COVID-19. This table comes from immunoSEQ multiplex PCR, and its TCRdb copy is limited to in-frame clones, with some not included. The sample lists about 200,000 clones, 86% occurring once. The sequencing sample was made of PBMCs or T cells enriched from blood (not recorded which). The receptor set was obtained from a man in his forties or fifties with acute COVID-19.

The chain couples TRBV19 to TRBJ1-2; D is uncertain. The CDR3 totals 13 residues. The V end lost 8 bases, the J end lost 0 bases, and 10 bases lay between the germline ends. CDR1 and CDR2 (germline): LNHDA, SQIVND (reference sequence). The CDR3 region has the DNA TGTGCCAGTTCGAGCCGAACTAACTATGGCTACACCTTC. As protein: CASSSRTNYGYTF.

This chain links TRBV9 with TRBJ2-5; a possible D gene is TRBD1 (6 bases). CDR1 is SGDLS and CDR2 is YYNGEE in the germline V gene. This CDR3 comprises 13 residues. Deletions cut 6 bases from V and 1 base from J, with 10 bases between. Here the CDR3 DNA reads TGTGCCAGCAATCGGGACACCCAAGAGACCCAGTACTTC. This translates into CASNRDTQETQYF.

The CDR3 loop reads CAISGVERKTYEQYF. As DNA, the CDR3 is TGTGCCATCAGTGGAGTGGAGCGGAAAACCTACGAGCAGTACTTC. The chain uses TRBV10-3 and TRBJ2-7; a possible D gene is TRBD2 (5 bases). Germline CDR1 is ENHRY and CDR2 is SYGVKD. CDR3 size: 15 residues. V shed 4 bases and J shed 2 bases, with 15 bases lying between them.

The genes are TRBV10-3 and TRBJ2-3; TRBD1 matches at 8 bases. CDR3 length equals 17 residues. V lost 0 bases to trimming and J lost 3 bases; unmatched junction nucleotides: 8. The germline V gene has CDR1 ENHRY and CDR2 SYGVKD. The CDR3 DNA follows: TGTGCCATCAGTGAGTCTGAGGGACAGGAATTGACAGATACGCAGTATTTT. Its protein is CAISESEGQELTDTQYF.

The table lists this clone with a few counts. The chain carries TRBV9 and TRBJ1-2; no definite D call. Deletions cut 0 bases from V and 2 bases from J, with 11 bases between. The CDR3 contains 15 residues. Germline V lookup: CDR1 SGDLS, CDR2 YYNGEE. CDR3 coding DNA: TGTGCCAGCAGCGTAGCTACAGCTAACAACTATGGCTACACCTTC. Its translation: CASSVATANNYGYTF.

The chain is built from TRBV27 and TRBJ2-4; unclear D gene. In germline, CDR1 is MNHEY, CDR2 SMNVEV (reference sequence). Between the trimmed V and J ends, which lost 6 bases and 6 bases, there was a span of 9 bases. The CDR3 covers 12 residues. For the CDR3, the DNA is TGTGCCAGCAGGGGCACTGGAAACATTCAGTACTTC. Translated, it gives CASRGTGNIQYF.

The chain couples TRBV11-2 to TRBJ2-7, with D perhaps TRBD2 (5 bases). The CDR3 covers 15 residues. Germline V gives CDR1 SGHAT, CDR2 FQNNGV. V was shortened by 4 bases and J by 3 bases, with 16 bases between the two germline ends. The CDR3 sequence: CASSSKDGDRYEQYF. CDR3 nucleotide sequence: TGTGCCAGCAGCTCTAAAGACGGGGATCGCTACGAGCAGTACTTC.

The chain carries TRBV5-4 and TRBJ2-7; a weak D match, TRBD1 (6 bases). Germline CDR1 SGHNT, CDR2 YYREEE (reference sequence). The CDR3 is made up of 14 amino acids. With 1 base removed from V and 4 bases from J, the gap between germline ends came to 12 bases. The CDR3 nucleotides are TGTGCCAGCAGCTTGTCGGGACACCCGTACGAGCAGTACTTC. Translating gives CASSLSGHPYEQYF.

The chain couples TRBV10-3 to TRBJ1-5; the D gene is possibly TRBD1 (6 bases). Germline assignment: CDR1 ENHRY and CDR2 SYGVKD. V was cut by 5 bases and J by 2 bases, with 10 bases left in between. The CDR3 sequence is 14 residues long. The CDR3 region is CAISTQGGNQPQHF. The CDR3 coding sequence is TGTGCCATCAGTACACAGGGAGGCAATCAGCCCCAGCATTTT.

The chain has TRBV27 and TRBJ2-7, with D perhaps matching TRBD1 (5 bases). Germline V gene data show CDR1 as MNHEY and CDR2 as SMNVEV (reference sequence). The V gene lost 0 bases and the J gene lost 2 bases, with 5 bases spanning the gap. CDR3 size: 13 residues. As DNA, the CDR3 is TGTGCCAGCAGTTTATCAGGGGCCTACGAGCAGTACTTC. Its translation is CASSLSGAYEQYF.

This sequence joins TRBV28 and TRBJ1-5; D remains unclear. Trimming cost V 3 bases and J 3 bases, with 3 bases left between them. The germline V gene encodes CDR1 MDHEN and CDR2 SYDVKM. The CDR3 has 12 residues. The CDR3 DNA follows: TGTGCCAGCAGTTTTCACAATCAGCCCCAGCATTTT. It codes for CASSFHNQPQHF. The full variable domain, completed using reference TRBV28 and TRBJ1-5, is DVKVTQSSRYLVKRTGEKVFLECVQDMDHENMFWYRQDPGLGLRLIYFSYDVKMKEKGDIPEGYSVSREKKERFSLILESASTNQTSMYLCASSFHNQPQHFGDGTRLSIL.

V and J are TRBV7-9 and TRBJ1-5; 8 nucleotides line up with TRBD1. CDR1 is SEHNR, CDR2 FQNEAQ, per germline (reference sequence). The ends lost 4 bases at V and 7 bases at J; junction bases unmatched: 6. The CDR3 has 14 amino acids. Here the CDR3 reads CASSSTGAEQPQHF. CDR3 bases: TGTGCCAGCAGCTCGACAGGGGCGGAGCAGCCCCAGCATTTT.

In nucleotides, the CDR3 is TGTGCCAGTAGTATATTCGGAGGACTTGATTCACCCCTCCACTTT. It specifies CASSIFGGLDSPLHF. V and J are TRBV19 and TRBJ1-6; D not certain. Germline V gene sequence: CDR1 LNHDA, CDR2 SQIVND (reference sequence). Trimming removed 2 bases at V and 8 bases at J, with 13 bases between. CDR3 length equals 15 residues.

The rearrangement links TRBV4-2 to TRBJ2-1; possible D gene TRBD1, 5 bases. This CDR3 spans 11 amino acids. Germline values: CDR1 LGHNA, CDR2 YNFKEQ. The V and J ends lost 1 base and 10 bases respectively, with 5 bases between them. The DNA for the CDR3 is TGTGCCAGCAGCCAAGCAGGGGAGCAGTTCTTC. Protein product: CASSQAGEQFF.

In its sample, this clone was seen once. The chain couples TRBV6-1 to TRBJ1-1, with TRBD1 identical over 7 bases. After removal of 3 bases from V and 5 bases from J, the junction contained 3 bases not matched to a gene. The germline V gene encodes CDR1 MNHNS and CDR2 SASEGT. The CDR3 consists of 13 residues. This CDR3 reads CASSEEGATEAFF. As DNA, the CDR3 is TGTGCCAGCAGTGAGGAGGGGGCAACTGAAGCTTTCTTT.

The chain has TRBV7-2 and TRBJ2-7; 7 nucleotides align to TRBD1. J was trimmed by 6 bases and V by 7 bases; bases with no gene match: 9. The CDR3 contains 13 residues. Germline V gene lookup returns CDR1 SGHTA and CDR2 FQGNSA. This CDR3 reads CASTPDRAGEQYF. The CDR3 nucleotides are TGTGCCAGCACTCCCGACAGGGCGGGCGAGCAGTACTTC.

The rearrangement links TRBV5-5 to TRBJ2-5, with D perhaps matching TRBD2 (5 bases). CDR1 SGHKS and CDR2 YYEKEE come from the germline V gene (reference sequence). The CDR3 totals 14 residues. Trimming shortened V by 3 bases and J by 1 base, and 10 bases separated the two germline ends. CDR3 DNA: TGTGCCAGCAGCTCGACCGGGATCCAAGAGACCCAGTACTTC. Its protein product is CASSSTGIQETQYF. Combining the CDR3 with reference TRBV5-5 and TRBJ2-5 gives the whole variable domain DAGVTQSPTHLIKTRGQQVTLRCSPISGHKSVSWYQQVLGQGPQFIFQYYEKEERGRGNFPDRFSARQFPNYSSELNVNALLLGDSALYLCASSSTGIQETQYFGPGTRLLVL.

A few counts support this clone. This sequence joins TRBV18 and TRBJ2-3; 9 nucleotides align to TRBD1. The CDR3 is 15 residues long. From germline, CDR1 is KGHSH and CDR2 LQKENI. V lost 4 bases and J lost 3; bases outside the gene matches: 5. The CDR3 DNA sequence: TGTGCCAGCTCACAAGGACAGGGGAGGACAGATACGCAGTATTTT. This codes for CASSQGQGRTDTQYF.

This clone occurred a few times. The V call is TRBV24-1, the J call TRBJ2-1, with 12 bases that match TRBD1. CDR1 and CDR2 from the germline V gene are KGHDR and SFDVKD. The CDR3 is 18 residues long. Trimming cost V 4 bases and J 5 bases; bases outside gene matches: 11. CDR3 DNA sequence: TGTGCCACCAGTGAACCGCGACCGGGACAGGGGGCGCACAATGAGCAGTTCTTC. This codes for CATSEPRPGQGAHNEQFF.

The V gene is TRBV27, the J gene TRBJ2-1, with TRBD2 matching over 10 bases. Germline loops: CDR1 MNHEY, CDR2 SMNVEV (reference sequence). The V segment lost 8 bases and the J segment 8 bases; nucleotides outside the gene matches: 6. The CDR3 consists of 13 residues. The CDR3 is CASRLAGNDEQFF. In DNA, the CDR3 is TGTGCCAGCCGACTAGCGGGTAACGATGAGCAGTTCTTC.

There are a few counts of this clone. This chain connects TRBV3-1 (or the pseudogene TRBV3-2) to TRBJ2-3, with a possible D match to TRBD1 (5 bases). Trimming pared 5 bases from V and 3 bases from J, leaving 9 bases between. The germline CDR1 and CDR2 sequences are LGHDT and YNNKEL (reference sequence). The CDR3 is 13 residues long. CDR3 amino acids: CASSSGWTDTQYF. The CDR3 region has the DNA TGTGCCAGCAGCTCAGGGTGGACAGATACGCAGTATTTT.

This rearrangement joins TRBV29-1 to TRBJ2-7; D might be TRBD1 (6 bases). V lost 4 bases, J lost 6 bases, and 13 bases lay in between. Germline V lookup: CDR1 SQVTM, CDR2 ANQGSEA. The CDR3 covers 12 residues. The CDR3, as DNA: TGCAGCGTTGGGACAGACTACGGCGAGCAGTACTTC. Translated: CSVGTDYGEQYF.

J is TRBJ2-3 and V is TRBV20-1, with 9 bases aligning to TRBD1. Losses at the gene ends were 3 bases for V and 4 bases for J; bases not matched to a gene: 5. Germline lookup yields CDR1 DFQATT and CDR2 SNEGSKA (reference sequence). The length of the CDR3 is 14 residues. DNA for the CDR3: TGCAGTGCTAGTTCGGGACAGGGACCAGATACGCAGTATTTT. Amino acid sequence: CSASSGQGPDTQYF.